One and the same sample provided the 19 T cell receptor beta chains below, sequenced in a study of blood T cell repertoires in COVID-19. The protocol was immunoSEQ multiplex PCR, while the TCRdb copy is restricted to in-frame clones and leaves out a portion. The table has approximately 140,000 clones, roughly 83% seen once; the top ten hold 4.5% to 6%. Sequencing used PBMCs or T cells enriched from blood (not recorded which). The receptors derive from a man in his forties or fifties with acute COVID-19.

This clone was seen only once. The genes are TRBV19 and TRBJ1-6; 9 nucleotides agree with TRBD1. Germline V lookup: CDR1 LNHDA, CDR2 SQIVND (reference sequence). The V and J ends lost 5 bases and 9 bases, in that order; junction bases with no gene match: 5. This CDR3 comprises 14 residues. CDR3 residues: CASSGTGRRSPLHF. The DNA for the CDR3 is TGTGCCAGTAGTGGGACAGGGCGACGTTCACCCCTCCACTTT.

The chain joins TRBV28 to TRBJ2-5, with a weak D call TRBD2 (5 bases). Germline CDR1 is MDHEN and CDR2 is SYDVKM. V was pared by 5 bases and J by 6 bases, with 13 bases between. CDR3 length equals 13 residues. This chain's CDR3 is CASSTGNGKTQYF. In DNA, the CDR3 is TGTGCCAGCAGTACCGGGAACGGAAAGACCCAGTACTTC.

The V and J genes are TRBV19 and TRBJ2-2, with 8 positions matching TRBD2. Germline V gene sequence: CDR1 LNHDA, CDR2 SQIVND (reference sequence). The CDR3 covers 17 residues. Unmatched junction bases numbered 11, after V lost 3 bases and J lost 5 bases. The CDR3 DNA sequence: TGTGCCAGTAGTATTAGGATCGCGGGAGGATGGACCGGGGAGCTGTTTTTT. This codes for CASSIRIAGGWTGELFF.

In its sample, this clone was seen once. CDR3 DNA: TGTGCCAGCAGCTCGCTTGGGGGGGCGGCGGATTACGAGCAGTACTTC. It yields the protein CASSSLGGAADYEQYF. The chain couples TRBV5-4 to TRBJ2-7; TRBD2 might be the D (7 bases). The V and J ends lost 3 bases and 4 bases respectively, with 20 bases between them. The CDR3 is made up of 16 amino acids. Germline V gene lookup returns CDR1 SGHNT and CDR2 YYREEE (reference sequence).

The chain joins TRBV20-1 to TRBJ1-3; no definite D call. Germline V gene data show CDR1 as DFQATT and CDR2 as SNEGSKA (reference sequence). V was shortened by 2 bases and J by 4 bases, with 3 bases between the two germline ends. This CDR3 has 11 residues. This CDR3 is CSARRGNTIYF. The CDR3 DNA is TGCAGTGCTAGACGGGGAAACACCATATATTTT.

The CDR3 sequence: CASSSREGPSDNEQFF. The CDR3 DNA sequence: TGTGCCAGCAGCTCCCGGGAGGGACCTTCAGACAATGAGCAGTTCTTC. This chain uses TRBV5-6 with TRBJ2-1, with 8 bases that match TRBD2. Germline assignment: CDR1 SGHDT and CDR2 YYEEEE. This CDR3 spans 16 amino acids. J lost 5 bases, V lost 3 bases, and 10 bases had no gene match. Full variable domain (missing parts from reference TRBV5-6 and TRBJ2-1): DAGVTQSPTHLIKTRGQQVTLRCSPKSGHDTVSWYQQALGQGPQFIFQYYEEEERQRGNFPDRFSGHQFPNYSSELNVNALLLGDSALYLCASSSREGPSDNEQFFGPGTRLTVL.

The V and J genes are TRBV2 and TRBJ2-7, with D possibly being TRBD1 (6 bases). Germline loops: CDR1 SNHLY, CDR2 FYNNEI. V was clipped by 3 bases and J by 4 bases, with 13 bases between them. The length of the CDR3 is 14 residues. CDR3 protein: CASSDAGELYEQYF. The CDR3, as DNA: TGTGCCAGCAGTGACGCAGGGGAGTTGTACGAGCAGTACTTC. The complete variable domain, with remaining parts taken from reference TRBV2 and TRBJ2-7, reads EPEVTQTPSHQVTQMGQEVILRCVPISNHLYFYWYRQILGQKVEFLVSFYNNEISEKSEIFDDQFSVERPDGSNFTLKIRSTKLEDSAMYFCASSDAGELYEQYFGPGTRLTVT.

This clone has just one count. This chain uses TRBV28 with TRBJ1-5, with D perhaps TRBD1 (6 bases). V lost 5 bases and J 0 bases, leaving 17 bases between the germline ends. The CDR3 is made up of 17 amino acids. CDR1 is MDHEN, CDR2 SYDVKM, per germline. CDR3 in DNA: TGTGCCAGCAGTCTCCGGGGGGCTACTTATAGCAATCAGCCCCAGCATTTT. Residues: CASSLRGATYSNQPQHF.

The J gene is TRBJ2-7, the V gene TRBV7-2, with TRBD2 identical over 7 bases. The junction had 11 bases not matched to a gene; V was cut back by 4 bases and J by 2 bases. This CDR3 contains 16 residues. From germline, CDR1 is SGHTA and CDR2 FQGNSA. CDR3 in DNA: TGTGCCAGCAGCTACCTACTAGCGAGCTTAGCCTACGAGCAGTACTTC. Translation: CASSYLLASLAYEQYF.

This chain links TRBV25-1 with TRBJ1-2; tentative D call: TRBD1 (5 bases). CDR1 is MGHDK and CDR2 is SYGVNS in the germline V gene. This CDR3 is built from 11 residues. Trimming cost V 5 bases and J 8 bases, with 9 bases left between them. CDR3 sequence: CASSPGNGYTF. DNA for the CDR3: TGTGCCAGCAGTCCAGGGAACGGCTACACCTTC.

The V call is TRBV6-5, the J call TRBJ1-5, with D possibly being TRBD1 (5 bases). The CDR3 is 14 amino acids. The V gene's germline CDR1 is MNHEY and CDR2 SVGAGI. Between the trimmed V and J ends, which lost 5 bases and 7 bases, there was a span of 15 bases. As DNA, the CDR3 is TGTGCCAGCAGTAAAAAAGGGGAGGGGCAGCCCCAGCATTTT. Its translation is CASSKKGEGQPQHF.

This chain uses TRBV19 with TRBJ1-1, with a weak D call TRBD1 (5 bases). Germline-derived CDR1 and CDR2 are LNHDA and SQIVND (reference sequence). Deletions cut 1 base from V and 6 bases from J, with 15 bases between. This CDR3 contains 15 residues. The CDR3 DNA is TGTGCCAGTAGTATAGGGGACCTCGCGGGAGCTGAAGCTTTCTTT. This sequence encodes CASSIGDLAGAEAFF.

V is TRBV6-5 and J is TRBJ2-2; no clear D gene. The germline V gene encodes CDR1 MNHEY and CDR2 SVGAGI. The V and J ends lost 3 bases and 6 bases respectively, with 17 bases between them. CDR3 length: 16 amino acids. The CDR3 DNA reads as TGTGCCAGCAGTTATACTCAAGACATAATCGCCGGGGAGCTGTTTTTT. It is translated as CASSYTQDIIAGELFF.

The CDR3 DNA follows: TGTGCCAGCACTCCAACAATTAATTCACCCCTCCACTTT. This encodes CASTPTINSPLHF. The rearrangement joins TRBV12-3 or TRBV12-4 to TRBJ1-6, with unresolved D. The V gene lost 7 bases and the J gene lost 6 bases, with 10 bases spanning the gap. The CDR3 loop spans 13 amino acids.

CDR3 bases: TGTGCCAGCAGCGTAGATGACAGCTTAGGGGGACAGGGGTTCTTC. This sequence encodes CASSVDDSLGGQGFF. V gene TRBV9 combines with J gene TRBJ2-1, with 9 bases identical to TRBD1. Germline V gene data show CDR1 as SGDLS and CDR2 as YYNGEE. V shed 0 bases, J shed 15 bases, and the junction held 13 bases outside the gene matches. The CDR3 consists of 15 residues.

The chain has TRBV30 and TRBJ1-3, with 7 nucleotides matching TRBD1. Germline V gene lookup returns CDR1 GTSNPN and CDR2 SVGIG (reference sequence). Trimming cost V 3 bases and J 7 bases; bases outside gene matches: 9. The CDR3 covers 14 residues. As DNA, the CDR3 is TGTGCCTGGAGAATGGGACAGTCCGGGAACACCATATATTTT. As protein: CAWRMGQSGNTIYF. Full variable domain (rest looked up from reference TRBV30 and TRBJ1-3): SQTIHQWPATLVQPVGSPLSLECTVEGTSNPNLYWYRQAAGRGLQLLFYSVGIGQISSEVPQNLSASRPQDRQFILSSKKLLLSDSGFYLCAWRMGQSGNTIYFGEGSWLTVV.

The rearrangement joins TRBV28 to TRBJ1-1; D unclear. V lost 3 bases to trimming and J lost 5 bases, with 16 bases between them. The CDR3 is 15 residues long. Per the germline V gene, CDR1 is MDHEN and CDR2 is SYDVKM. The CDR3 sequence is CASSFTQAIGTEAFF. In DNA, the CDR3 is TGTGCCAGCAGTTTCACCCAGGCCATCGGTACTGAAGCTTTCTTT. Full variable domain (remainder filled in from reference TRBV28 and TRBJ1-1): DVKVTQSSRYLVKRTGEKVFLECVQDMDHENMFWYRQDPGLGLRLIYFSYDVKMKEKGDIPEGYSVSREKKERFSLILESASTNQTSMYLCASSFTQAIGTEAFFGQGTRLTVV.

The chain carries TRBV19 and TRBJ1-1; 9 bases agree with TRBD1. The J segment lost 4 bases and the V segment lost 3 bases, leaving 6 bases of the junction unmatched. This CDR3 is built from 15 residues. Germline V gene lookup returns CDR1 LNHDA and CDR2 SQIVND (reference sequence). CDR3 amino acids: CASSIPGTGFTEAFF. CDR3 in DNA: TGTGCCAGTAGTATTCCCGGGACAGGGTTCACTGAAGCTTTCTTT.

The chain couples TRBV19 to TRBJ2-2; D may be TRBD1 (5 bases). The length of the CDR3 is 14 residues. Germline V gene lookup returns CDR1 LNHDA and CDR2 SQIVND (reference sequence). V lost 4 bases, J lost 10 bases, and 16 bases lay in between. The CDR3 nucleotides are TGTGCCAGTAGTAGCAGGGTCGGGCATGCGGAGCTGTTTTTT. It encodes CASSSRVGHAELFF. Full variable domain (rest looked up from reference TRBV19 and TRBJ2-2): DGGITQSPKYLFRKEGQNVTLSCEQNLNHDAMYWYRQDPGQGLRLIYYSQIVNDFQKGDIAEGYSVSREKKESFPLTVTSAQKNPTAFYLCASSSRVGHAELFFGEGSRLTVL.